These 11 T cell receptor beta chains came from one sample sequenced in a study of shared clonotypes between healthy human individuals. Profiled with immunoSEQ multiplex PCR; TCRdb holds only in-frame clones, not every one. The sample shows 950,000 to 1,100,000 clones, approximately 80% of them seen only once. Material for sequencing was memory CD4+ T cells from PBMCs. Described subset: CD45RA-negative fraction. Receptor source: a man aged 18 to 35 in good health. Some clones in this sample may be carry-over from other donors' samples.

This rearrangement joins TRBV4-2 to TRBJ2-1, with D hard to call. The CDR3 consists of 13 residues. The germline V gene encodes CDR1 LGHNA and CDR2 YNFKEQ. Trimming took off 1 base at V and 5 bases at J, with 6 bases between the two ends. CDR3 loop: CASSQGADNEQFF. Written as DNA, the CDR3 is TGTGCCAGCAGCCAAGGCGCGGACAATGAGCAGTTCTTC.

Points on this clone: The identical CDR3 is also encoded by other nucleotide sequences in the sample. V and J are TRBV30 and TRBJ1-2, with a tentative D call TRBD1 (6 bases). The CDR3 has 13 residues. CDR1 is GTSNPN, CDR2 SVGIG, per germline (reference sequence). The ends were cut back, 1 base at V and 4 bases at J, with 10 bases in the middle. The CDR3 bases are TGTGCCTGGAGTGCAGGGGCGGTCTATGGCTACACCTTC. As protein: CAWSAGAVYGYTF.

The CDR3, as DNA: TGTGCCAGCAGCTCCTCAACTCGGACTAGCGGGAACTACGAGCAGTACTTC. Amino acid sequence: CASSSSTRTSGNYEQYF. J is TRBJ2-5 and V is TRBV5-4, with 12 bases matching TRBD2. The J call is in doubt because the DNA end fits TRBJ2-7 better. Germline assignment: CDR1 SGHNT and CDR2 YYREEE (reference sequence). CDR3 length: 17 residues.

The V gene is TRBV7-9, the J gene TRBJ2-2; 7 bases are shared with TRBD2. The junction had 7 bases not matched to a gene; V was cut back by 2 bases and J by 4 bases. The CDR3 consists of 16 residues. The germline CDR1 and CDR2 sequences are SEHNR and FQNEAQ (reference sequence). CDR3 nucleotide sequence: TGTGCCAGCAGCTTATCGGGCGGGAGCGGCACCGGGGAGCTGTTTTTT. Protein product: CASSLSGGSGTGELFF. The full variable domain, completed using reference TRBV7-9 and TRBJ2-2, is DTGVSQNPRHKITKRGQNVTFRCDPISEHNRLYWYRQTLGQGPEFLTYFQNEAQLEKSRLLSDRFSAERPKGSFSTLEIQRTEQGDSAMYLCASSLSGGSGTGELFFGEGSRLTVL.

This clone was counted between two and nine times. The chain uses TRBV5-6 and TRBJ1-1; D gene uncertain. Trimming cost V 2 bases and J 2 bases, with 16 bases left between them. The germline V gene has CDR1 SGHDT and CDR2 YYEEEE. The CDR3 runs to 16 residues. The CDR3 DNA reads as TGTGCCAGCAGCTTACACCTGGACCGCTTAAACACTGAAGCTTTCTTT. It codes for CASSLHLDRLNTEAFF.

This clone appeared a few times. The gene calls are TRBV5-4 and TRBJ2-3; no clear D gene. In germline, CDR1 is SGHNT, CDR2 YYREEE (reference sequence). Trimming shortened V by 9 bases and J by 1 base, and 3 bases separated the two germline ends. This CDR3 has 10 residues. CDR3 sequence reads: CATGTDTQYF. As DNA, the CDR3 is TGTGCCACAGGCACAGATACGCAGTATTTT.

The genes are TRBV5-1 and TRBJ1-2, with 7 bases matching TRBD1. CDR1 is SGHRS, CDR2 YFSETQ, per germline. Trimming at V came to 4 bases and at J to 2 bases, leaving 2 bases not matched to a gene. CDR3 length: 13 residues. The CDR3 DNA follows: TGCGCCAGCAGCCCGACAGGGAACTATGGCTACACCTTC. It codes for CASSPTGNYGYTF.

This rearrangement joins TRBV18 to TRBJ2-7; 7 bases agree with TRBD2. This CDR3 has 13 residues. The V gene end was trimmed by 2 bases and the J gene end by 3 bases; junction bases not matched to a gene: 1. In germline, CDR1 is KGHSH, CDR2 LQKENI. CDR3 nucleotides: TGTGCCAGCTCACCAACGGGGGGCTACGAGCAGTACTTC. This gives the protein CASSPTGGYEQYF.

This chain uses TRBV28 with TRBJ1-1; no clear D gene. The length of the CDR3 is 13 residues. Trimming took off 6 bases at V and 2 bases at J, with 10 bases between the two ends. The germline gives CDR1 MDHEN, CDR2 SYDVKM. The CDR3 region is CASRVERNTEAFF. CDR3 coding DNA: TGTGCCAGCAGGGTCGAGAGAAACACTGAAGCTTTCTTT.

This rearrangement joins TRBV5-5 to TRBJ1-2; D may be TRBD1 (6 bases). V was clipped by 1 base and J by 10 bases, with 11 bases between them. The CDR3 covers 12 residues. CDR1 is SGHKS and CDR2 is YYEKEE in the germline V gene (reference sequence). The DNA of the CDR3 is TGTGCCAGCAGCTTGCTCGGACAGACCTACACCTTC. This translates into CASSLLGQTYTF.

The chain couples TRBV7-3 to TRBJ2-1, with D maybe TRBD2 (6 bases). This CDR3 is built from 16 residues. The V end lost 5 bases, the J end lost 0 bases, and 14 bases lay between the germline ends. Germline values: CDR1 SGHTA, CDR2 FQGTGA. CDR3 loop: CASSPGGAGSYNEQFF. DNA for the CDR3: TGTGCCAGCAGCCCTGGCGGGGCTGGCTCCTACAATGAGCAGTTCTTC.